This passage covers 22 T cell receptor beta chains from one sample sequenced in a study of blood T cell repertoires in COVID-19 (dated by TCRdb to the early 2020s). The library was obtained by the immunoSEQ multiplex PCR assay. This immuneACCESS table, as held by TCRdb, lists in-frame sequences with V and J called but not all clones. Of the missing ones, under half trace to an unresolved V gene in checked studies; the others have no known cause. For this sample there are around 170,000 clones; around nine tenths appear just once. The ten largest clonotypes hold 0.5% to 0.6% of the sample. Sequences were obtained from peripheral blood. These receptors came from a man aged 50-60 years with acute or convalescent COVID-19.

V and J are TRBV5-1 and TRBJ2-1, with D maybe TRBD2 (6 bases). The length of the CDR3 is 17 residues. Germline V gene lookup returns CDR1 SGHRS and CDR2 YFSETQ. V lost 4 bases, J lost 0 bases, and 17 bases lay in between. The chain's CDR3 is CASSPAGPSASYNEQFF. CDR3 in DNA: TGCGCCAGCAGCCCTGCGGGACCCTCCGCCTCCTACAATGAGCAGTTCTTC.

The chain carries TRBV5-5 and TRBJ1-4, with 10 bases that match TRBD1. The CDR3 consists of 17 residues. CDR1 and CDR2 (germline): SGHKS, YYEKEE (reference sequence). Trimming took 1 base from V and 4 from J; bases not matched to a gene: 7. The CDR3 DNA sequence: TGTGCCAGCAGCTTGACGGGACAGGGGAAGATTAATGAAAAACTGTTTTTT. Protein: CASSLTGQGKINEKLFF.

V is TRBV4-2 and J is TRBJ1-4; D is unclear. Germline CDR1 is LGHNA and CDR2 is YNFKEQ. Trimming left V 1 base short and J 5 bases short, with 5 bases between. The CDR3 covers 13 residues. The DNA of the CDR3 is TGTGCCAGCAGCCAAGGCGGGAATGAAAAACTGTTTTTT. This sequence encodes CASSQGGNEKLFF.

The V and J genes are TRBV4-3 and TRBJ1-1, with D perhaps TRBD1 (5 bases). V lost 2 bases and J lost 4, with 14 bases in between. Germline V gene lookup returns CDR1 LGHNA and CDR2 YSLEER. The CDR3 contains 15 residues. This CDR3 is CASSQPGRGTTEAFF. The CDR3 DNA reads TGCGCCAGCAGCCAACCGGGACGGGGGACCACTGAAGCTTTCTTT.

The rearrangement links TRBV27 to TRBJ1-1; TRBD1 aligns across 7 bases. With 6 bases clipped from V and 0 bases from J, the junction kept 4 bases outside the gene matches. This CDR3 contains 14 residues. The germline V gene encodes CDR1 MNHEY and CDR2 SMNVEV (reference sequence). The CDR3 sequence: CASSQTGVNTEAFF. The CDR3 nucleotides read TGTGCCAGCAGCCAAACAGGGGTGAACACTGAAGCTTTCTTT.

This rearrangement joins TRBV7-9 to TRBJ2-2; TRBD1 aligns across 7 bases. The junction had 4 bases not matched to a gene; V was cut back by 5 bases and J by 4 bases. The CDR3 contains 14 residues. The V gene's germline CDR1 is SEHNR and CDR2 FQNEAQ (reference sequence). CDR3 nucleotide sequence: TGTGCCAGCAGCGTCGACAGGGTCACCGGGGAGCTGTTTTTT. It codes for CASSVDRVTGELFF.

V gene TRBV28 combines with J gene TRBJ1-2; D unclear. Germline CDR1 and CDR2: MDHEN and SYDVKM. With 3 bases removed from V and 5 bases from J, the gap between germline ends came to 7 bases. The CDR3 consists of 12 residues. CDR3 loop: CASSFDNYGYTF. The DNA for the CDR3 is TGTGCCAGCAGTTTTGACAATTATGGCTACACCTTC.

The chain has TRBV4-2 and TRBJ2-6, with D perhaps matching TRBD1 (5 bases). This CDR3 is 16 amino acids long. V lost 0 bases, J lost 1 base, and 7 bases lay in between. Germline CDR1 is LGHNA and CDR2 is YNFKEQ. CDR3 in amino acids: CASSQDQGSGANVLTF. CDR3 in DNA: TGTGCCAGCAGCCAAGATCAGGGATCTGGGGCCAACGTCCTGACTTTC.

Concerning this clone: The sample has other DNA sequences that encode this CDR3 too. The chain couples TRBV12-3 or TRBV12-4 to TRBJ1-2, with D possibly being TRBD1 (5 bases). V lost 1 base, J lost 4 bases, and 7 bases lay in between. This CDR3 is 13 amino acids long. CDR3 in DNA: TGTGCCAGCAGTTTAGGGCAGGGCTATGGCTACACCTTC. Translated: CASSLGQGYGYTF.

The chain combines TRBV11-3 with TRBJ2-2, with D perhaps matching TRBD1 (6 bases). V gave up 1 base and J gave up 5 bases, with 14 bases separating them. The CDR3 has 16 residues. The germline CDR1 and CDR2 sequences are SGHNT and YENEEA. In DNA, the CDR3 is TGTGCCAGCAGCTTAGGTGGACAGTTGAGGACCGGGGAGCTGTTTTTT. It specifies CASSLGGQLRTGELFF.

The chain links TRBV23-1 to TRBJ1-1, with D uncertain. TRBV23-1 is reported as an ORF; its role is uncertain. Between the trimmed V and J ends, which lost 0 bases and 8 bases, there was a span of 19 bases. The CDR3 consists of 16 residues. CDR3 amino acids: CASSQSRGKIQIEAFF. For the CDR3, the DNA is TGCGCCAGCAGTCAATCGAGAGGAAAGATCCAAATCGAAGCTTTCTTT.

The chain has TRBV10-1 and TRBJ2-2; 13 bases agree with TRBD2. The CDR3 is made up of 16 amino acids. V shed 4 bases, J shed 5 bases, and the junction held 4 bases outside the gene matches. Germline CDR1 reads WNHNN; CDR2 reads SYGVQD (reference sequence). CDR3 region: CASSGRTSGRTGELFF. CDR3 DNA: TGCGCCAGCAGTGGCAGGACTAGCGGGAGAACCGGGGAGCTGTTTTTT.

The rearrangement links TRBV19 to TRBJ1-3; 7 bases fit TRBD1. CDR1 and CDR2 (germline): LNHDA, SQIVND (reference sequence). The CDR3 totals 15 residues. With 4 bases clipped from V and 0 bases from J, the junction kept 3 bases outside the gene matches. CDR3 loop: CASSTGQSSGNTIYF. CDR3 nucleotides: TGTGCCAGTAGTACGGGACAGAGCTCTGGAAACACCATATATTTT.

The chain joins TRBV9 to TRBJ1-2; D gene unclear. CDR3 length: 14 residues. V was cut by 4 bases and J by 5 bases, with 15 bases left in between. Germline CDR1 reads SGDLS; CDR2 reads YYNGEE. In DNA, the CDR3 is TGTGCCAGCAGCCCCTATAGAGGAGGATATGGCTACACCTTC. Its translation is CASSPYRGGYGYTF. Filled out from reference TRBV9 and TRBJ1-2, the complete variable domain reads DSGVTQTPKHLITATGQRVTLRCSPRSGDLSVYWYQQSLDQGLQFLIQYYNGEERAKGNILERFSAQQFPDLHSELNLSSLELGDSALYFCASSPYRGGYGYTFGSGTRLTVV.

V usage is TRBV9 and J usage is TRBJ1-1; weak D call: TRBD1 (6 bases). The V end was cut by 3 bases, the J end by 4 bases, with 16 bases between. This CDR3 has 15 amino acids. The germline V gene encodes CDR1 SGDLS and CDR2 YYNGEE. CDR3 in amino acids: CASSADRRAPTEAFF. The CDR3 DNA sequence: TGTGCCAGCAGCGCCGACAGGCGAGCCCCCACTGAAGCTTTCTTT.

The rearrangement joins TRBV6-6 to TRBJ1-5; the D is unclear. This CDR3 is 13 amino acids long. Germline V gives CDR1 MNHNY, CDR2 SVGAGI (reference sequence). V was trimmed by 6 bases and J by 3 bases, leaving 9 bases between them. This CDR3 reads CASRLNFNQPQHF. CDR3 nucleotide sequence: TGTGCCAGCAGATTAAACTTCAATCAGCCCCAGCATTTT.

The V and J genes are TRBV4-2 and TRBJ2-7; 13 bases map to TRBD2. Per the germline V gene, CDR1 is LGHNA and CDR2 is YNFKEQ. This CDR3 region has 16 residues. The V and J ends lost 1 base and 4 bases, in that order; junction bases with no gene match: 4. CDR3 loop: CASSQGTSGSGYEQYF. The CDR3 nucleotides are TGTGCCAGCAGCCAAGGGACTAGCGGGAGTGGGTACGAGCAGTACTTC.

The rearrangement links TRBV11-2 to TRBJ2-7; 8 nucleotides agree with TRBD2. Trimming at V came to 5 bases and at J to 4 bases, leaving 7 bases not matched to a gene. The CDR3 contains 14 residues. CDR1 is SGHAT, CDR2 FQNNGV, per germline. The CDR3 sequence is CASSPSGSRYEQYF. The CDR3 DNA sequence: TGTGCCAGCAGCCCCAGCGGGAGTAGATACGAGCAGTACTTC.

The rearrangement links TRBV19 to TRBJ1-5; 11 bases map to TRBD1. In germline, CDR1 is LNHDA, CDR2 SQIVND (reference sequence). This CDR3 spans 17 amino acids. With 8 bases clipped from V and 0 bases from J, the junction kept 9 bases outside the gene matches. Here the CDR3 DNA reads TGTGCCAGTCTTGGGGGACAGGGGGTTTCTAGCAATCAGCCCCAGCATTTT. Its translation is CASLGGQGVSSNQPQHF.

The chain carries TRBV10-3 and TRBJ1-2; unclear D gene. V was clipped by 0 bases and J by 6 bases, with 8 bases between them. Germline CDR1 reads ENHRY; CDR2 reads SYGVKD. This CDR3 is 13 amino acids long. CDR3 residues: CAISESSGHGYTF. CDR3 in DNA: TGTGCCATCAGTGAGTCAAGTGGGCATGGCTACACCTTC.

This chain connects TRBV5-4 to TRBJ2-5; D is uncertain. Germline V lookup: CDR1 SGHNT, CDR2 YYREEE (reference sequence). This CDR3 spans 13 amino acids. The V and J ends lost 2 bases and 2 bases respectively, with 7 bases between them. This CDR3 reads CASSLSGQETQYF. The CDR3 DNA reads TGTGCCAGCAGCTTATCAGGTCAAGAGACCCAGTACTTC.

V is TRBV6-5 and J is TRBJ2-5, with unresolved D. The V end lost 8 bases, the J end lost 0 bases, and 10 bases lay between the germline ends. Germline V gives CDR1 MNHEY, CDR2 SVGAGI. This CDR3 is 13 amino acids long. The CDR3 region is CASVPQYQETQYF. CDR3 sequence (DNA): TGTGCCAGCGTCCCACAGTACCAAGAGACCCAGTACTTC.